This T cell receptor beta chain was identified in a study of blood T cell repertoires in COVID-19. The overall study: There were acute and convalescent COVID-19 samples, and they came from the United States, Italy and Spain. PBMCs, B-cell-depleted T cells, or T cells were the source of the cDNA or gDNA that made up the material.

Researchers sorted participants into cohorts using their self-reported clinical history. After removal of 5 bases from V and 7 bases from J, the junction contained 16 bases not matched to a gene. This CDR3 has 16 residues. The germline V gene encodes CDR1 SEHNR and CDR2 FQNEAQ (reference sequence). Authors' processing steps: It was from reference gene primer amplification that nucleated cell counts were estimated. The assay was immunoSEQ multiplex PCR, and TCRdb's table has in-frame clones only and misses some. The V and J calls and clone size come from that table; D and trimming were worked out from the DNA. The table records around 230,000 clones, under 90% of them present only once.

The chain couples TRBV7-9 to TRBJ1-2; 7 bases align to TRBD1. The source of this sequence is a woman in her twenties or thirties with acute COVID-19. Sequencing input: PBMCs or T cells enriched from blood (not recorded which). The CDR3 sequence is CASSQSSGTVGSGYTF. The CDR3 DNA reads as TGTGCCAGCAGCCAAAGCTCCGGGACAGTTGGGTCTGGCTACACCTTC.